Listed below are T cell receptor beta chains from one sample, sequenced in a study of T cell repertoires in aging, cancer and after chemotherapy. MiXCR was run by TCRdb on the multiplex PCR reads, yielding one entry per CDR3 protein. The sample records roughly 1,500 distinct CDR3 sequences, around 35% being singletons. Sequencing used blood. These receptor sequences come from a human donor with a solid tumor. The CDR3 runs from the conserved cysteine through the conserved F or W. The D gene is left open where the match is weak. Clone sizes are given selectively: once, few, many, or a class where the clone is expanded.

v_call	d_call	j_call	clone_size	cdr3_length	cdr3_aa	cdr3_nt
TRBV20-1	NA	TRBJ1-5	NA	12	CSARDSNQPQHF	TGCAGTGCCAGGGATAGCAATCAGCCCCAGCATTTT
TRBV7-9	NA	TRBJ1-1	NA	14	CASSLKGDFTEAFF	TGTGCCAGCAGCCTCAAGGGGGATTTTACTGAAGCTTTCTTT
TRBV6-4	TRBD1	TRBJ2-3	few	15	CASSKGGSSTDTQYF	TGTGCCAGCAGTAAAGGGGGCTCTAGCACAGATACGCAGTATTTT
TRBV7-9	NA	TRBJ2-1	few	15	CASSLGRPFLNEQFF	TGTGCCAGCAGCTTGGGGAGGCCATTTTTAAATGAGCAGTTCTTC
TRBV7-2	NA	TRBJ2-7	NA	15	CASSSPTASSYEQYF	TGTGCCAGCAGCTCTCCGACGGCTAGCTCCTACGAGCAGTACTTC
TRBV7-2	TRBD2	TRBJ2-2	few	17	CASSFQRGLASTGELFF	TGTGCCAGCAGCTTTCAGAGAGGACTAGCGAGTACCGGGGAGCTGTTTTTT
TRBV6-2/TRBV6-3	NA	TRBJ2-3	large	12	CASSPSTDTQYF	TGTGCCAGCAGCCCTAGCACAGATACGCAGTATTTT
TRBV20-1	NA	TRBJ2-1	NA	12	CSPLGANNEQFF	TGCAGTCCCCTCGGGGCTAACAATGAGCAGTTCTTC
TRBV27	NA	TRBJ2-7	few	15	CASSLWGFGNYEQYF	TGTGCCAGCAGTTTATGGGGTTTCGGCAACTACGAGCAGTACTTC
TRBV20-1	NA	TRBJ1-2	few	12	CSATRQFYGYTF	TGCAGTGCTACTCGACAGTTCTATGGCTACACCTTC
TRBV27	TRBD2	TRBJ2-1	few	15	CASGLAGVFGAEQFF	TGTGCCAGCGGACTAGCGGGAGTATTTGGGGCTGAGCAGTTCTTC
TRBV10-3	TRBD1	TRBJ1-5	hyperexpanded	14	CAIGTGDSNQPQHF	TGTGCCATCGGGACAGGGGATAGCAATCAGCCCCAGCATTTT
TRBV6-2/TRBV6-3	NA	TRBJ1-5	NA	13	CASSRRENQPQHF	TGTGCCAGCAGCCGGAGGGAGAATCAGCCCCAGCATTTT
TRBV5-4	TRBD2	TRBJ2-1	NA	16	CASSLPKRGVNNEQFF	TGTGCCAGCAGCTTGCCCAAGCGGGGGGTCAACAATGAGCAGTTCTTC
TRBV15	NA	TRBJ1-6	NA	14	CATSGSSYNSPLHF	TGTGCCACCAGCGGGAGCTCCTATAATTCACCCCTCCACTTT
TRBV5-1	NA	TRBJ2-3	few	16	CASSLALAGSTDTQYF	TGCGCCAGCAGCTTGGCCCTGGCGGGGAGCACAGATACGCAGTATTTT
TRBV29-1	TRBD1	TRBJ1-5	NA	14	CSASTGEGSQPQHF	TGCAGCGCGTCGACAGGGGAAGGAAGTCAGCCCCAGCATTTT
TRBV7-3	NA	TRBJ2-1	few	16	CASSLWGESSYNEQFF	TGTGCCAGCAGCCTATGGGGGGAGAGCTCCTACAATGAGCAGTTCTTC